The rows below give T cell receptor beta chains drawn from one sample of a study of CD8 T cells in Susac syndrome. TCRdb ran MiXCR on the immunoSEQ multiplex PCR reads and lists one entry per CDR3 protein. The table has some 200,000 distinct CDR3 sequences, 90% to 96% seen once. Sequencing was carried out using CD4+ T cells from PBMCs. All receptors come from a human donor with Susac syndrome. CDR3s include the opening cysteine and the closing phenylalanine or tryptophan. Each record gives: clone size, V gene, D gene, J gene, CDR3 protein, CDR3 DNA. D genes are given only for firm matches. Size tells how often a clone was seen (once, few, many) or the class of an expanded clone, and some rows leave it out.

abundance: .; v_gene: TRBV5-6; d_gene: TRBD1; j_gene: TRBJ2-3; CDR3aa: CASSSDRSDTQYF; CDR3nt: TGTGCCAGCAGTTCGGACAGGTCAGATACGCAGTATTTT
abundance: .; v_gene: TRBV29-1; d_gene: .; j_gene: TRBJ2-3; CDR3aa: CSVEGVSTDTQYF; CDR3nt: TGCAGCGTTGAAGGGGTTTCCACAGATACGCAGTATTTT
abundance: .; v_gene: TRBV9; d_gene: .; j_gene: TRBJ2-7; CDR3aa: CASSVSGNEQYF; CDR3nt: TGTGCCAGCAGCGTATCGGGGAACGAGCAGTACTTC
abundance: .; v_gene: TRBV29-1; d_gene: TRBD1; j_gene: TRBJ2-7; CDR3aa: CSVEAGQGVYEQYF; CDR3nt: TGCAGCGTTGAAGCCGGACAGGGGGTCTACGAGCAGTACTTC
abundance: .; v_gene: TRBV6-6; d_gene: .; j_gene: TRBJ2-2; CDR3aa: CASSLGSTGELFF; CDR3nt: TGTGCCAGCAGTTTAGGGTCCACCGGGGAGCTGTTTTTT
abundance: .; v_gene: TRBV5-6; d_gene: .; j_gene: TRBJ1-2; CDR3aa: CASSLHRVAGYTF; CDR3nt: TGTGCCAGCAGCTTACACAGGGTGGCTGGCTACACCTTC
abundance: .; v_gene: TRBV6-2/TRBV6-3; d_gene: TRBD1; j_gene: TRBJ1-2; CDR3aa: CASSHRPGTEVF; CDR3nt: TGTGCCAGCAGTCACCGCCCCGGGACAGAAGTCTTC
abundance: .; v_gene: TRBV3-1; d_gene: .; j_gene: TRBJ2-2; CDR3aa: CASSQSLKTGELFF; CDR3nt: TGTGCCAGCAGCCAAAGTCTGAAGACCGGGGAGCTGTTTTTT
abundance: .; v_gene: TRBV2; d_gene: .; j_gene: TRBJ2-3; CDR3aa: CASSVVRPDTQYF; CDR3nt: TGTGCCAGCAGTGTGGTCAGACCAGATACGCAGTATTTT
abundance: once; v_gene: TRBV6-5; d_gene: .; j_gene: TRBJ2-3; CDR3aa: CASSYSLLSTDTQYF; CDR3nt: TGTGCCAGCAGTTACTCTCTGCTAAGCACAGATACGCAGTATTTT
abundance: .; v_gene: TRBV9; d_gene: TRBD1; j_gene: TRBJ1-2; CDR3aa: CASSVEALTGGDGYTF; CDR3nt: TGTGCCAGCAGCGTCGAAGCCCTCACAGGGGGAGATGGCTACACCTTC
abundance: .; v_gene: TRBV6-2/TRBV6-3; d_gene: .; j_gene: TRBJ1-4; CDR3aa: CASRRGQPTNEKLFF; CDR3nt: TGTGCCAGCAGGCGAGGACAGCCAACTAATGAAAAACTGTTTTTT
abundance: .; v_gene: TRBV25-1; d_gene: .; j_gene: TRBJ1-6; CDR3aa: CASSELGGRSLHF; CDR3nt: TGTGCCAGCAGTGAATTGGGTGGAAGGTCCCTCCACTTT
abundance: .; v_gene: TRBV10-3; d_gene: TRBD1; j_gene: TRBJ1-1; CDR3aa: CAISDGQGGRAFF; CDR3nt: TGTGCCATCAGTGACGGACAGGGGGGTCGAGCTTTCTTT
abundance: few; v_gene: TRBV19; d_gene: .; j_gene: TRBJ2-3; CDR3aa: CASSPGGGTDTQYF; CDR3nt: TGTGCCAGTAGCCCAGGAGGGGGCACAGATACGCAGTATTTT
abundance: .; v_gene: TRBV20-1; d_gene: TRBD1; j_gene: TRBJ1-1; CDR3aa: CSAGSADRNFNTEAFF; CDR3nt: TGCAGTGCCGGCTCAGCGGACAGGAACTTTAACACTGAAGCTTTCTTT
abundance: once; v_gene: TRBV3-1; d_gene: .; j_gene: TRBJ1-6; CDR3aa: CASSQSDYSPLHF; CDR3nt: TGTGCCAGCAGCCAATCTGATTATTCACCCCTCCACTTT
abundance: .; v_gene: TRBV19; d_gene: .; j_gene: TRBJ2-3; CDR3aa: CASSIVPRRATDTQYF; CDR3nt: TGTGCCAGTAGTATAGTCCCCCGACGAGCCACAGATACGCAGTATTTT
abundance: .; v_gene: TRBV12-3/TRBV12-4; d_gene: .; j_gene: TRBJ1-1; CDR3aa: CASRQMRWGTEAFF; CDR3nt: TGTGCCAGCAGACAAATGCGTTGGGGTACTGAAGCTTTCTTT
abundance: once; v_gene: TRBV20-1; d_gene: .; j_gene: TRBJ2-3; CDR3aa: CSASQGGTDTQYF; CDR3nt: TGCAGTGCTAGTCAGGGGGGGACAGATACGCAGTATTTT
abundance: .; v_gene: TRBV20-1; d_gene: .; j_gene: TRBJ1-1; CDR3aa: CSAEGGSTEAFF; CDR3nt: TGCAGTGCCGAGGGGGGGAGCACTGAAGCTTTCTTT
abundance: .; v_gene: TRBV30; d_gene: TRBD1; j_gene: TRBJ1-6; CDR3aa: CARETGGQSPLHF; CDR3nt: TGTGCCCGGGAGACAGGGGGGCAATCACCCCTCCACTTT
abundance: once; v_gene: TRBV5-4; d_gene: TRBD2; j_gene: TRBJ2-5; CDR3aa: CASSLGAGGPETQYF; CDR3nt: TGTGCCAGCAGCTTGGGAGCGGGGGGGCCGGAGACCCAGTACTTC
abundance: .; v_gene: TRBV30; d_gene: TRBD1; j_gene: TRBJ2-3; CDR3aa: CARQGKGLSTDTQYF; CDR3nt: TGTGCCAGACAGGGTAAAGGCCTTAGCACAGATACGCAGTATTTT
abundance: .; v_gene: TRBV6-5; d_gene: .; j_gene: TRBJ1-6; CDR3aa: CASSLQGSLNSPLHF; CDR3nt: TGTGCCAGCAGCCTCCAGGGGAGTCTCAATTCACCCCTCCACTTT
abundance: few; v_gene: TRBV11-2; d_gene: TRBD1; j_gene: TRBJ2-2; CDR3aa: CADRVRTGELFF; CDR3nt: TGTGCGGACAGGGTTCGGACCGGGGAGCTGTTTTTT
abundance: .; v_gene: TRBV7-3; d_gene: TRBD2; j_gene: TRBJ2-3; CDR3aa: CASSLMASGPTDTQYF; CDR3nt: TGTGCCAGCAGCTTAATGGCTAGCGGGCCCACAGATACGCAGTATTTT
abundance: .; v_gene: TRBV29-1; d_gene: .; j_gene: TRBJ1-1; CDR3aa: CSGKGQQRAFF; CDR3nt: TGCAGCGGCAAAGGACAGCAGCGGGCTTTCTTT
abundance: .; v_gene: TRBV27; d_gene: .; j_gene: TRBJ1-5; CDR3aa: CASSPRDTKQPQHF; CDR3nt: TGTGCCAGCAGCCCCCGGGACACGAAGCAGCCCCAGCATTTT
abundance: .; v_gene: TRBV7-9; d_gene: TRBD1; j_gene: TRBJ2-7; CDR3aa: CASSSAPGQGPYEQYF; CDR3nt: TGTGCCAGCAGCTCCGCACCGGGACAGGGGCCCTACGAGCAGTACTTC
abundance: .; v_gene: TRBV18; d_gene: TRBD1; j_gene: TRBJ2-5; CDR3aa: CASSRRQGEGETQYF; CDR3nt: TGTGCCAGCTCACGCCGACAGGGAGAGGGGGAGACCCAGTACTTC
abundance: .; v_gene: TRBV28; d_gene: .; j_gene: TRBJ1-3; CDR3aa: CASSSNRASGNTIYF; CDR3nt: TGTGCCAGCAGTTCTAACAGGGCATCTGGAAACACCATATATTTT
abundance: .; v_gene: TRBV3-1; d_gene: .; j_gene: TRBJ2-7; CDR3aa: CASSPFTGLKQYF; CDR3nt: TGTGCCAGCAGCCCCTTTACAGGGCTGAAGCAGTACTTC
abundance: once; v_gene: TRBV29-1; d_gene: TRBD1; j_gene: TRBJ2-7; CDR3aa: CSVQETGNIWDEQYF; CDR3nt: TGCAGCGTTCAAGAGACAGGGAATATATGGGACGAGCAGTACTTC
abundance: .; v_gene: TRBV3-1; d_gene: TRBD1; j_gene: TRBJ2-7; CDR3aa: CASSPRVGTGIYEQYF; CDR3nt: TGTGCCAGCAGCCCCCGGGTCGGGACAGGGATCTACGAGCAGTACTTC
abundance: .; v_gene: TRBV29-1; d_gene: .; j_gene: TRBJ2-2; CDR3aa: CSVVRVTGELFF; CDR3nt: TGCAGCGTTGTTCGGGTTACCGGGGAGCTGTTTTTT
abundance: .; v_gene: TRBV29-1; d_gene: .; j_gene: TRBJ2-5; CDR3aa: CSHGGPNQETQYF; CDR3nt: TGCAGCCACGGGGGGCCCAACCAAGAGACCCAGTACTTC
abundance: few; v_gene: TRBV11-2; d_gene: .; j_gene: TRBJ1-1; CDR3aa: CASSLEANTEAFF; CDR3nt: TGTGCCAGCAGCTTAGAGGCTAACACTGAAGCTTTCTTT
abundance: .; v_gene: TRBV3-1; d_gene: .; j_gene: TRBJ2-7; CDR3aa: CASSQRHRALSYEQYF; CDR3nt: TGTGCCAGCAGCCAACGGCACAGGGCACTCTCCTACGAGCAGTACTTC
abundance: .; v_gene: TRBV27; d_gene: TRBD2; j_gene: TRBJ2-2; CDR3aa: CASSLLAGHTGELFF; CDR3nt: TGTGCCAGCAGTTTACTAGCGGGGCACACCGGGGAGCTGTTTTTT
abundance: .; v_gene: TRBV7-3; d_gene: .; j_gene: TRBJ2-3; CDR3aa: CASSPLIAQDTQYF; CDR3nt: TGTGCCAGCAGCCCCCTTATCGCACAAGATACGCAGTATTTT
abundance: .; v_gene: TRBV5-1; d_gene: TRBD1; j_gene: TRBJ2-7; CDR3aa: CASSLGTGMEGQYF; CDR3nt: TGCGCCAGCAGCCTCGGGACAGGGATGGAGGGGCAGTACTTC
abundance: .; v_gene: TRBV10-3; d_gene: TRBD1; j_gene: TRBJ1-1; CDR3aa: CAIRMGQENTEAFF; CDR3nt: TGTGCCATCAGGATGGGACAGGAGAACACTGAAGCTTTCTTT
abundance: .; v_gene: TRBV6-2/TRBV6-3; d_gene: .; j_gene: TRBJ2-1; CDR3aa: CASSGDPPAREQFF; CDR3nt: TGTGCCAGCAGTGGAGACCCCCCAGCGCGCGAGCAGTTCTTC
abundance: once; v_gene: TRBV19; d_gene: .; j_gene: TRBJ1-4; CDR3aa: CASSTFTATNEKLFF; CDR3nt: TGTGCCAGTAGTACCTTCACCGCAACTAATGAAAAACTGTTTTTT
abundance: .; v_gene: TRBV11-1; d_gene: .; j_gene: TRBJ1-6; CDR3aa: CASGQSNSPLHF; CDR3nt: TGTGCCAGCGGACAGAGTAATTCACCCCTCCACTTT
abundance: .; v_gene: TRBV30; d_gene: TRBD2; j_gene: TRBJ2-5; CDR3aa: CAWSMGGGGETQYF; CDR3nt: TGTGCCTGGAGTATGGGCGGGGGGGGAGAGACCCAGTACTTC
abundance: .; v_gene: TRBV5-4; d_gene: .; j_gene: TRBJ2-5; CDR3aa: CASTRPGGPQETQYF; CDR3nt: TGTGCCAGCACCCGACCTGGCGGCCCCCAAGAGACCCAGTACTTC
abundance: .; v_gene: TRBV6-4; d_gene: .; j_gene: TRBJ2-1; CDR3aa: CASSLDGNYNEQFF; CDR3nt: TGTGCCAGCAGCCTTGACGGGAACTACAATGAGCAGTTCTTC
abundance: .; v_gene: TRBV3-1; d_gene: .; j_gene: TRBJ1-2; CDR3aa: CASSSSGRAGRGYTF; CDR3nt: TGTGCCAGCAGCAGCTCAGGGAGGGCAGGGCGAGGCTACACCTTC